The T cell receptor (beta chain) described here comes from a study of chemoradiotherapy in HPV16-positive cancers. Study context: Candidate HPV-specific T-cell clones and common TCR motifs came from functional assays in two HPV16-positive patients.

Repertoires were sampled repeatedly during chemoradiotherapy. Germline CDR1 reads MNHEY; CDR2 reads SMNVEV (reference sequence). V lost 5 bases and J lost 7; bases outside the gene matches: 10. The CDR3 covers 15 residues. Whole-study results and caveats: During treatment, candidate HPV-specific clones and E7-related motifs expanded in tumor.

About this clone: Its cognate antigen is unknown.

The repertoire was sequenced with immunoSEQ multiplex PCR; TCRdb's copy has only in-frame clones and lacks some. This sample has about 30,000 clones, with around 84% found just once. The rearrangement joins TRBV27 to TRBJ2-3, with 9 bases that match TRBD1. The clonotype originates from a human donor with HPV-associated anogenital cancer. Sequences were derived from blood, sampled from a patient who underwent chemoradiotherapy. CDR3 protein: CASSTRDREGNTQYF. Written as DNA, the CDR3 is TGTGCCAGCAGTACACGGGACAGGGAAGGGAATACGCAGTATTTT.